Following are 17 T cell receptor beta chains from one sample sequenced in a study of blood T cell repertoires in COVID-19. Sequencing was performed with immunoSEQ multiplex PCR; in TCRdb, only in-frame clones are kept and a portion is missing. The sample lists tens of thousands of clones; around 80% were seen once. The sequenced sample was peripheral blood. All receptors come from a man aged 70-80 years who had recovered from COVID-19.

The rearrangement links TRBV28 to TRBJ2-1; 9 bases are shared with TRBD1. V was clipped by 3 bases and J by 7 bases; unmatched bases: 7. Germline V lookup: CDR1 MDHEN, CDR2 SYDVKM. The CDR3 runs 15 residues. In DNA, the CDR3 is TGTGCCAGCAGTTTCCCGGGACAGGGTAGGAATGAGCAGTTCTTC. It is translated as CASSFPGQGRNEQFF.

The J gene is TRBJ1-3, the V gene TRBV28; D may be TRBD1 (5 bases). Per the germline V gene, CDR1 is MDHEN and CDR2 is SYDVKM. The CDR3 runs to 16 residues. The V end was cut by 0 bases, the J end by 1 base, with 10 bases between. The CDR3 protein is CASSLWQEGSGNTIYF. The CDR3 DNA reads as TGTGCCAGCAGTTTATGGCAGGAGGGGTCTGGAAACACCATATATTTT.

V usage is TRBV9 and J usage is TRBJ2-3, with D hard to call. The CDR3 is made up of 14 amino acids. With 4 bases removed from V and 6 bases from J, the gap between germline ends came to 15 bases. CDR1 and CDR2 from the germline V gene are SGDLS and YYNGEE. CDR3 sequence (DNA): TGTGCCAGCAGCACACTCGACCAGGCGGATACGCAGTATTTT. Protein sequence: CASSTLDQADTQYF.

The chain couples TRBV2 to TRBJ2-6; no firm D call. The germline gives CDR1 SNHLY, CDR2 FYNNEI. V was clipped by 0 bases and J by 0 bases, with 9 bases between them. The CDR3 spans 17 residues. CDR3 nucleotide sequence: TGTGCCAGCAGTGAAGCTATCAGCGTCTCTGGGGCCAACGTCCTGACTTTC. It specifies CASSEAISVSGANVLTF.

CDR3 sequence reads: CAISPNSGTGGYEQYF. The CDR3 DNA is TGTGCCATCAGTCCTAACTCCGGGACAGGGGGCTACGAGCAGTACTTC. This sequence joins TRBV10-3 and TRBJ2-7; the match to TRBD1 covers 11 bases. This CDR3 comprises 16 residues. CDR1 is ENHRY and CDR2 is SYGVKD in the germline V gene. V gave up 5 bases and J gave up 3 bases; unmatched junction bases: 9.

This chain links TRBV30 with TRBJ2-5; D unresolved. This CDR3 spans 13 amino acids. The ends were cut back, 3 bases at V and 1 base at J, with 9 bases in the middle. The V gene's germline CDR1 is GTSNPN and CDR2 SVGIG (reference sequence). The CDR3 nucleotides read TGTGCCTGGAGCGAGGATGTCCAAGAGACCCAGTACTTC. Amino acid sequence: CAWSEDVQETQYF.

The chain uses TRBV19 and TRBJ2-7; the match to TRBD1 covers 8 bases. V was clipped by 3 bases and J by 1 base; unmatched bases: 5. The germline CDR1 and CDR2 sequences are LNHDA and SQIVND (reference sequence). This CDR3 contains 15 residues. The CDR3 DNA reads TGTGCCAGTAGTATGCCTGGACAGGGATCCTACGAGCAGTACTTC. Translating it yields CASSMPGQGSYEQYF. Drawing the rest from reference TRBV19 and TRBJ2-7, the complete variable domain is DGGITQSPKYLFRKEGQNVTLSCEQNLNHDAMYWYRQDPGQGLRLIYYSQIVNDFQKGDIAEGYSVSREKKESFPLTVTSAQKNPTAFYLCASSMPGQGSYEQYFGPGTRLTVT.

The rearrangement uses TRBV5-4 and TRBJ2-2, with 12 bases matching TRBD1. V lost 3 bases and J lost 7; bases outside the gene matches: 4. Germline loops: CDR1 SGHNT, CDR2 YYREEE (reference sequence). The CDR3 length is 15 residues. For the CDR3, the DNA is TGTGCCAGCAGCTCGGGGACAGGGGGCCTCGGGGAGCTGTTTTTT. Its protein is CASSSGTGGLGELFF. The full variable domain, its missing parts supplied by reference TRBV5-4 and TRBJ2-2, is ETGVTQSPTHLIKTRGQQVTLRCSSQSGHNTVSWYQQALGQGPQFIFQYYREEENGRGNFPPRFSGLQFPNYSSELNVNALELDDSALYLCASSSGTGGLGELFFGEGSRLTVL.

The chain combines TRBV6-2 or TRBV6-3 with TRBJ2-5, with TRBD1 matching 7 bases. The trim removed 2 bases at V and 4 bases at J, leaving 7 bases unmatched. Per the germline V gene, CDR1 is MNHEY and CDR2 is SVGEGT. CDR3 size: 15 residues. This CDR3 is CASSYTRRGRETQYF. The CDR3 DNA sequence: TGTGCCAGCAGTTACACCAGAAGGGGGCGAGAGACCCAGTACTTC.

The V gene is TRBV7-2, the J gene TRBJ2-5, with 10 bases fitting TRBD2. The V segment lost 1 base and the J segment 2 bases; nucleotides outside the gene matches: 4. This CDR3 spans 16 amino acids. Germline values: CDR1 SGHTA, CDR2 FQGNSA. The CDR3 DNA reads as TGTGCCAGCAGCTTAGGACTAGCGGGCTTTCAAGAGACCCAGTACTTC. Encoded protein: CASSLGLAGFQETQYF.

The chain carries TRBV19 and TRBJ2-4; 8 nucleotides match TRBD1. The germline V gene encodes CDR1 LNHDA and CDR2 SQIVND (reference sequence). The length of the CDR3 is 16 residues. V was clipped by 2 bases and J by 2 bases; unmatched bases: 5. In DNA form, the CDR3 reads TGTGCCAGTAGTATAAGCACAGGGGGTACCAAAAACATTCAGTACTTC. Translated, it gives CASSISTGGTKNIQYF.

This rearrangement joins TRBV30 to TRBJ1-5; 7 positions match TRBD1. Germline V lookup: CDR1 GTSNPN, CDR2 SVGIG (reference sequence). V trimming: 0 bases; J trimming: 5 bases; junction bases outside the gene matches: 4. The CDR3 covers 14 residues. CDR3: CAWSVQGYDQPQHF. The CDR3 coding sequence is TGTGCCTGGAGTGTACAGGGGTACGATCAGCCCCAGCATTTT.

This sequence joins TRBV3-1 (or the pseudogene TRBV3-2) and TRBJ1-2, with TRBD1 matching over 11 bases. Trimming at V came to 5 bases and at J to 8 bases, leaving 16 bases not matched to a gene. The CDR3 totals 17 residues. CDR1 and CDR2 from the germline V gene are LGHDT and YNNKEL (reference sequence). CDR3 coding DNA: TGTGCCAGCAGCGACCGGGACAGGGGGGCCTACATGAGGGGCTACACCTTC. Protein sequence: CASSDRDRGAYMRGYTF.

A few counts support this clone. This chain connects TRBV25-1 to TRBJ1-6; TRBD1 might be the D (5 bases). The V and J ends lost 7 bases and 2 bases respectively, with 15 bases between them. The germline V gene encodes CDR1 MGHDK and CDR2 SYGVNS. The CDR3 extends over 16 amino acids. The CDR3 region has the DNA TGTGCCAGCAAGTGGGGCCACGGGCCCTATAATTCACCCCTCCACTTT. Amino acid sequence: CASKWGHGPYNSPLHF. The full variable domain, with the rest looked up from reference TRBV25-1 and TRBJ1-6, is EADIYQTPRYLVIGTGKKITLECSQTMGHDKMYWYQQDPGMELHLIHYSYGVNSTEKGDLSSESTVSRIRTEHFPLTLESARPSHTSQYLCASKWGHGPYNSPLHFGNGTRLTVT.

The chain employs TRBV19 and TRBJ1-1; 7 positions agree with TRBD1. Germline-derived CDR1 and CDR2 are LNHDA and SQIVND (reference sequence). J lost 0 bases, V lost 11 bases, and 9 bases had no gene match. The CDR3 contains 14 residues. The CDR3 DNA reads as TGTGCCTCTAAACCGGGACAGATGAACACTGAAGCTTTCTTT. Its protein is CASKPGQMNTEAFF.

This clone was detected only a few times. This chain links TRBV4-1 with TRBJ2-2; possible D gene TRBD1, 5 bases. This CDR3 has 17 residues. V lost 0 bases, J lost 0 bases, and 11 bases lay in between. Germline CDR1 reads MGHRA; CDR2 reads YSYEKL. The CDR3: CASSQEWPRANTGELFF. Written as DNA, the CDR3 is TGCGCCAGCAGCCAAGAATGGCCCAGGGCGAACACCGGGGAGCTGTTTTTT.

The V call is TRBV28, the J call TRBJ1-1; D uncertain. The CDR3 consists of 12 residues. Germline V gives CDR1 MDHEN, CDR2 SYDVKM. Trimming took 1 base from V and 5 from J, leaving 5 bases between them. The chain's CDR3 is CASSLFETEAFF. The CDR3 DNA sequence: TGTGCCAGCAGTTTATTCGAGACTGAAGCTTTCTTT.